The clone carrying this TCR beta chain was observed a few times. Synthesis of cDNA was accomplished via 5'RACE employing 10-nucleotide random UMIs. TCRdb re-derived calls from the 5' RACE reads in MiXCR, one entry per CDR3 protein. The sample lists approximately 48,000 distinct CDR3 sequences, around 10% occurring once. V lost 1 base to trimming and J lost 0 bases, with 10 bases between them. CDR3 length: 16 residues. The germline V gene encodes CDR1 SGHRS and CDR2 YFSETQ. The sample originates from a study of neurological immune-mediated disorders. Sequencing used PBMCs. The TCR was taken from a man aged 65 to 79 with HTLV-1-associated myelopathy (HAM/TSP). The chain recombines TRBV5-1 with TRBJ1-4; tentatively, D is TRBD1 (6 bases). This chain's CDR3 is CASSLTGRATNEKLFF. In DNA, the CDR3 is TGCGCCAGCAGCTTGACAGGGCGGGCAACTAATGAAAAACTGTTTTTT. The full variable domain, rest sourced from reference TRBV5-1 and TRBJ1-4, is KAGVTQTPRYLIKTRGQQVTLSCSPISGHRSVSWYQQTPGQGLQFLFEYFSETQRNKGNFPGRFSGRQFSNSRSEMNVSTLELGDSALYLCASSLTGRATNEKLFFGSGTQLSVL.